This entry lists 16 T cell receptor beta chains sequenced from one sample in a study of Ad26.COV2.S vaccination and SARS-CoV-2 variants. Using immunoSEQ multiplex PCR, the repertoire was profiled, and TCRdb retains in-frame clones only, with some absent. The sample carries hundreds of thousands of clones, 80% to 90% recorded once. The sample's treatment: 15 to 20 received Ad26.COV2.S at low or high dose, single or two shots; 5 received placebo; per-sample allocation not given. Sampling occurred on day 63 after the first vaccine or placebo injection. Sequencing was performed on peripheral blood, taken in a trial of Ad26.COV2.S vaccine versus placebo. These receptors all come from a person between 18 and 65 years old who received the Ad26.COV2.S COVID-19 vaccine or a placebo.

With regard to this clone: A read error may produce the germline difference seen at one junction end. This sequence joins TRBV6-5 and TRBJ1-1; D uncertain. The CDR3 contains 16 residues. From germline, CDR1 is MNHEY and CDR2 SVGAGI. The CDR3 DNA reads TGTGCCAGCAGGTACTTATCGTCGATCGGGAACACTGAAGCTTTCTTT. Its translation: CASRYLSSIGNTEAFF.

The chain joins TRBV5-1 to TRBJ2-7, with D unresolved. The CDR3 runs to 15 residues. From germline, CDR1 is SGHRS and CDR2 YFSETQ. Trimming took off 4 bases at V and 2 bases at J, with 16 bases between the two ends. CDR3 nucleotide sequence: TGCGCCAGCAGCCTCGACCCATTTGGCACCTACGAGCAGTACTTC. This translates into CASSLDPFGTYEQYF.

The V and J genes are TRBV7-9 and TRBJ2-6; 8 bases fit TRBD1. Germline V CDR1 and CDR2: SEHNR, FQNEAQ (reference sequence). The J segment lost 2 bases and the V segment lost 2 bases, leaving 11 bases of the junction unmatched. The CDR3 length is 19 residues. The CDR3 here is CASSLPRTGSFPGANVLTF. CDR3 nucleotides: TGTGCCAGCAGCTTACCGAGGACAGGGAGTTTTCCTGGGGCCAACGTCCTGACTTTC.

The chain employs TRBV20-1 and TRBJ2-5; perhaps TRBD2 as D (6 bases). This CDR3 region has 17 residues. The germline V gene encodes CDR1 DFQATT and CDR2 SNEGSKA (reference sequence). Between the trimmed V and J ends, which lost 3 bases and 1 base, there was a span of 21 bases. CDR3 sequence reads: CSASPGGVDSLQETQYF. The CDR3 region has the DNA TGCAGTGCTAGTCCGGGCGGGGTGGACTCTCTCCAAGAGACCCAGTACTTC.

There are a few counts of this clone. CDR3 loop: CASSLEGLWGEAFF. The CDR3 nucleotides read TGTGCCAGCAGCTTAGAAGGGCTGTGGGGTGAAGCTTTCTTT. The chain is built from TRBV7-9 and TRBJ1-1; D gene ambiguous. Looked up from germline, CDR1 is SEHNR and CDR2 is FQNEAQ (reference sequence). Trimming stripped 1 base from V and 7 bases from J, with 13 bases between. The CDR3 sequence is 14 residues long.

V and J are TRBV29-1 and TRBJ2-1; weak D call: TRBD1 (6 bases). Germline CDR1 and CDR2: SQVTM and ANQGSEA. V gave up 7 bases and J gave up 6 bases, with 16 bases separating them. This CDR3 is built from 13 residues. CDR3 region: CSAVLQGGNEQFF. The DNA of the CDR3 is TGCAGCGCTGTCCTACAGGGCGGCAATGAGCAGTTCTTC.

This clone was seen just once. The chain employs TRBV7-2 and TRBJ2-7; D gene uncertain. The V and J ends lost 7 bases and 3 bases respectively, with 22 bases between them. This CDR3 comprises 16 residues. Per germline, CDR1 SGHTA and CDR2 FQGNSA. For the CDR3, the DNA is TGTGCCAGCACCTTCGCCTCAGGTGGCGGTATCTACGAGCAGTACTTC. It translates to CASTFASGGGIYEQYF.

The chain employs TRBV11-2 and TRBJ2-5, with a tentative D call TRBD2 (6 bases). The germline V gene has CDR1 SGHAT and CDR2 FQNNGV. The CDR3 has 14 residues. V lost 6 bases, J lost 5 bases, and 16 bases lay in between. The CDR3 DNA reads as TGTGCCAGCAGTTGGTGGAGGGGCCAGGAGACCCAGTACTTC. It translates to CASSWWRGQETQYF.

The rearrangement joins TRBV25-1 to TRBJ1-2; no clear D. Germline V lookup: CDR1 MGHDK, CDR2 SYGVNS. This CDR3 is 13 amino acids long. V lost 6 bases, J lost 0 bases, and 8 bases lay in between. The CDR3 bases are TGTGCCAGCAGGGACGATACTAACTATGGCTACACCTTC. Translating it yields CASRDDTNYGYTF.

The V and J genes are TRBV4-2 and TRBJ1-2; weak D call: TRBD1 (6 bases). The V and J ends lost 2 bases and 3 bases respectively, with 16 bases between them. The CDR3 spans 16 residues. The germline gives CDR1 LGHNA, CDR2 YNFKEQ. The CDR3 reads CASSQTGGGGHYGYTF. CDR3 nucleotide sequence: TGTGCCAGCAGCCAAACGGGGGGCGGCGGACACTATGGCTACACCTTC.

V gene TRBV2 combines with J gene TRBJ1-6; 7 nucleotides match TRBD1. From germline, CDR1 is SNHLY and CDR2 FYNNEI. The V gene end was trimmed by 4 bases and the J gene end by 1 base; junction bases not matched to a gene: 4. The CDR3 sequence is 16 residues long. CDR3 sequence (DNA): TGTGCCAGCAGTGCAGGGGGTGGGTCCTATAATTCACCCCTCCACTTT. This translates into CASSAGGGSYNSPLHF.

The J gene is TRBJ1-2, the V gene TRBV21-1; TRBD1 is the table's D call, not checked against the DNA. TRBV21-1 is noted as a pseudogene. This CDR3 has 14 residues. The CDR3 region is CARGDGQGNYGYTF. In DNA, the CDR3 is TGTGCCAGAGGAGATGGACAGGGGAACTATGGCTACACCTTC.

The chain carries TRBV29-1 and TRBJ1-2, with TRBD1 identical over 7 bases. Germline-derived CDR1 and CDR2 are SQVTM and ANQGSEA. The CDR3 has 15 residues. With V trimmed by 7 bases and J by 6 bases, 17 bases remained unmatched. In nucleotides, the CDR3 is TGCAGCGCCCCAAGGGGGCTGGATGGCGTTAATGGCTACACCTTC. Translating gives CSAPRGLDGVNGYTF.

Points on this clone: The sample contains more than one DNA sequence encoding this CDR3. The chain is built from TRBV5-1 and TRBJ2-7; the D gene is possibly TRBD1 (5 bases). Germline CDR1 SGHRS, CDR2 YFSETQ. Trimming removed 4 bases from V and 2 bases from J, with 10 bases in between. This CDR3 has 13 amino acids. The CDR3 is CASSLGHPYEQYF. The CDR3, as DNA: TGCGCCAGCAGCCTAGGACATCCCTACGAGCAGTACTTC.

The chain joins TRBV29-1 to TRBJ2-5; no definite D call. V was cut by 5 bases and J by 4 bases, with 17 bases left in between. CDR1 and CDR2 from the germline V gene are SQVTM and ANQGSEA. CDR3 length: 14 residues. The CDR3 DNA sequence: TGCAGCGTTAAACTGCACCTCCTTAGAGAGACCCAGTACTTC. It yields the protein CSVKLHLLRETQYF.

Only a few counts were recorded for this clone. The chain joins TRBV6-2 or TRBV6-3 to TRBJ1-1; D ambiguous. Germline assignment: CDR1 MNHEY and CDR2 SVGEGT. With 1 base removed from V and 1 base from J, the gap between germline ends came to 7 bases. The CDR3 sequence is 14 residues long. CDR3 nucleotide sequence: TGTGCCAGCAGTTACTTGGAGGAGAACACTGAAGCTTTCTTT. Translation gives CASSYLEENTEAFF.